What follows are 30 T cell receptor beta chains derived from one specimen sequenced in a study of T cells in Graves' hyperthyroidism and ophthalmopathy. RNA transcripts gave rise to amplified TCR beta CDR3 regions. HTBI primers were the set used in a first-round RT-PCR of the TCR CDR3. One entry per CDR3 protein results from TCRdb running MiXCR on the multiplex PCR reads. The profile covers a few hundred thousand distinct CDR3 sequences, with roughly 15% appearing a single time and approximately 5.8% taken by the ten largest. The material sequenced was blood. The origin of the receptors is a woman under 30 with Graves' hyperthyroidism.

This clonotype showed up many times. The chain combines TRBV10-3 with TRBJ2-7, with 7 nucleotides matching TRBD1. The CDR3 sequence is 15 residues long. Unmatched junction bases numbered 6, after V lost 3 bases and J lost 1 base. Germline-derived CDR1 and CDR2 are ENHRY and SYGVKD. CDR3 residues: CAISDHRDSSYEQYF. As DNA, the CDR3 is TGTGCCATCAGTGACCACCGGGACAGTTCCTACGAGCAGTACTTC.

CDR3 DNA: TGTGCCAGCAGTTTCGGGGGACAGGCCTACAATCAGCCCCAGCATTTT. This codes for CASSFGGQAYNQPQHF. The V gene is TRBV12-3 or TRBV12-4, the J gene TRBJ1-5, with 8 bases matching TRBD1. V shed 3 bases and J 3 bases; nucleotides not matched to a gene: 7. The CDR3 extends over 16 amino acids.

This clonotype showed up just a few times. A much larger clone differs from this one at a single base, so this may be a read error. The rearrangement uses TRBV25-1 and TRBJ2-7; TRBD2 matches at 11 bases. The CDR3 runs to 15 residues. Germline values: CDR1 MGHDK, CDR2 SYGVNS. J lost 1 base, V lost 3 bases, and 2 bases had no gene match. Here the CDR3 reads CASSDGTSGSYEQYF. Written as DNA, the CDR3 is TGTGCCAGCAGTGACGGGACTAGCGGTTCCTACGAGCAGTACTTC.

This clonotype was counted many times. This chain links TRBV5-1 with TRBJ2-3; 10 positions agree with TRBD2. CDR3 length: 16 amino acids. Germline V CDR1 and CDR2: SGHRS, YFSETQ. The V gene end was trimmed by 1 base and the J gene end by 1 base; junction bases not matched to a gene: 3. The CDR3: CASSLRAGGGTDTQYF. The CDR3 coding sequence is TGCGCCAGCAGCTTGCGAGCGGGAGGGGGCACAGATACGCAGTATTTT.

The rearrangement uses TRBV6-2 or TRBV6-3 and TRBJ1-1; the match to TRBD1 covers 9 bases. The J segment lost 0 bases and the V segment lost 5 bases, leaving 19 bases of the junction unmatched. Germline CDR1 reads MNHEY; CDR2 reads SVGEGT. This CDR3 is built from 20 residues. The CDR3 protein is CASSAPGTGIPLTMNTEAFF. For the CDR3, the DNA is TGTGCCAGCAGTGCACCCGGGACAGGGATTCCTTTAACGATGAACACTGAAGCTTTCTTT.

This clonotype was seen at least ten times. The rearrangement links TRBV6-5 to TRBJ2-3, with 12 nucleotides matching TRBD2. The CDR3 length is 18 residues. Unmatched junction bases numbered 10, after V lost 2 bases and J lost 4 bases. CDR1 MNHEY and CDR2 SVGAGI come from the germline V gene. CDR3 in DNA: TGTGCCAGCAGTTACCCGCGACGGACTAGCGGGAAACCAGATACGCAGTATTTT. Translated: CASSYPRRTSGKPDTQYF.

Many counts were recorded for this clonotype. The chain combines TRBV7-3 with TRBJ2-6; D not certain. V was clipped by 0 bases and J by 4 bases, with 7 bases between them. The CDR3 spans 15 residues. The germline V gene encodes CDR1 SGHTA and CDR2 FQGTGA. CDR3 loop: CASSLTVHGANVLTF. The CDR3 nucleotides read TGTGCCAGCAGCTTAACTGTACACGGGGCCAACGTCCTGACTTTC. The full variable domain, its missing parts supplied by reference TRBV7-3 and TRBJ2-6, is GAGVSQTPSNKVTEKGKYVELRCDPISGHTALYWYRQSLGQGPEFLIYFQGTGAADDSGLPNDRFFAVRPEGSVSTLKIQRTERGDSAVYLCASSLTVHGANVLTFGAGSRLTVL.

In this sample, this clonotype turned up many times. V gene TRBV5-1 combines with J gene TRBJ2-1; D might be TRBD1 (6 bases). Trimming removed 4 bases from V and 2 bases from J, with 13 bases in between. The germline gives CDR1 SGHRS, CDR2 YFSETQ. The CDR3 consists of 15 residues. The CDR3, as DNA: TGCGCCAGCAGCAACTCCGGGACAACCTACAATGAGCAGTTCTTC. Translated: CASSNSGTTYNEQFF. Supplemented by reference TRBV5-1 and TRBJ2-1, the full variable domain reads KAGVTQTPRYLIKTRGQQVTLSCSPISGHRSVSWYQQTPGQGLQFLFEYFSETQRNKGNFPGRFSGRQFSNSRSEMNVSTLELGDSALYLCASSNSGTTYNEQFFGPGTRLTVL.

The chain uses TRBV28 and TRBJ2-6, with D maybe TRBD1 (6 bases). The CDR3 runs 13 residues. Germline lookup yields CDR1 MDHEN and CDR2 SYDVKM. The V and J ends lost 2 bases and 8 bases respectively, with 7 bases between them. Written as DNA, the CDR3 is TGTGCCAGCAGTTTAACAGGGCCCAACGTCCTGACTTTC. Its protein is CASSLTGPNVLTF.

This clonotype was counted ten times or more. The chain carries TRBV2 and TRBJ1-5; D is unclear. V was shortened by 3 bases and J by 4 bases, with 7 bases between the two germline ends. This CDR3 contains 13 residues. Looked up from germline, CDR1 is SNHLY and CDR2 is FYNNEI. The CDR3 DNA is TGTGCCAGCAGTGATGGAGGGAATCAGCCCCAGCATTTT. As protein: CASSDGGNQPQHF.

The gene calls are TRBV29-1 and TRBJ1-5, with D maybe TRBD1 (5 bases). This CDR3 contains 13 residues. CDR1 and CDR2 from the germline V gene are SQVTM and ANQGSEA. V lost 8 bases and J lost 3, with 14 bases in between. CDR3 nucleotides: TGCAGCAGGGGCGGGGGGATCAATCAGCCCCAGCATTTT. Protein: CSRGGGINQPQHF.

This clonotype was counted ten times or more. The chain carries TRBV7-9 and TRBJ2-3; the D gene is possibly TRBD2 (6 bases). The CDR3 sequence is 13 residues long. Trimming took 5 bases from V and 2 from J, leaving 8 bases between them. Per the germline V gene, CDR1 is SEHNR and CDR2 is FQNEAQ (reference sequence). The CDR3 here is CASSGGYTDTQYF. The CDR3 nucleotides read TGTGCCAGCAGCGGGGGGTACACAGATACGCAGTATTTT.

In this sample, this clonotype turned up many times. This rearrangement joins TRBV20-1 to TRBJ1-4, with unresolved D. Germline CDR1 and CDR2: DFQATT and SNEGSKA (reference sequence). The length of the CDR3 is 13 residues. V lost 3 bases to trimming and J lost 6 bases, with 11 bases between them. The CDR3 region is CSASRGRHEKLFF. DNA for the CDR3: TGCAGTGCTAGCCGGGGAAGACATGAAAAACTGTTTTTT.

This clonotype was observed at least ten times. The CDR3 DNA sequence: TGTGCCAGCAGTATAGAACAGACAAATCAGCCCCAGCATTTT. Amino acid sequence: CASSIEQTNQPQHF. This chain uses TRBV27 with TRBJ1-5; D unclear. Germline assignment: CDR1 MNHEY and CDR2 SMNVEV (reference sequence). V shed 5 bases and J shed 4 bases, with 12 bases lying between them. The CDR3 is 14 residues long.

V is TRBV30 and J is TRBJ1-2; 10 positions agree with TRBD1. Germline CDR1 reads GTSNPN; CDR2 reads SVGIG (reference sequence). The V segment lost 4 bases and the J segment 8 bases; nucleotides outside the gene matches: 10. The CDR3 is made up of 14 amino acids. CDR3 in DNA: TGTGCCTGGACCGGGACAGGGGATTCGCGAGGCTACACCTTC. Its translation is CAWTGTGDSRGYTF.

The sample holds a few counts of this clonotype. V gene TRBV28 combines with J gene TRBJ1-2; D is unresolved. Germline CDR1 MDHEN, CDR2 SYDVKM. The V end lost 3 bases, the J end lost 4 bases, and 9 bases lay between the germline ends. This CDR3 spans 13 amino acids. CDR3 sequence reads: CASSLRTPYGYTF. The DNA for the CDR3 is TGTGCCAGCAGTTTGCGGACTCCCTATGGCTACACCTTC.

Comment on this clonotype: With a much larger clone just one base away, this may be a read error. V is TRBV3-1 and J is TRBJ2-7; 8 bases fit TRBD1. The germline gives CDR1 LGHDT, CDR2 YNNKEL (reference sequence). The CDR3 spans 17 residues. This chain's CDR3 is CASSQDLGQASSYGQYF. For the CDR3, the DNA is TGTGCCAGCAGCCAAGATCTGGGACAGGCGAGCTCCTACGGGCAGTACTTC.

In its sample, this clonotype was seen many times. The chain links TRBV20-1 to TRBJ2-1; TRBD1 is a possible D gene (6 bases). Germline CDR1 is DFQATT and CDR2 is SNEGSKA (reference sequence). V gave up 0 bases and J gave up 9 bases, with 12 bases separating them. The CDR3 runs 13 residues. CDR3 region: CSARDLQGIEQFF. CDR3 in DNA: TGCAGTGCTAGAGATCTCCAGGGGATTGAGCAGTTCTTC.

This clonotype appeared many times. In nucleotides, the CDR3 is TGTGCCAGCAGTCCCCGGGAAGAGCAGTTCTTC. Its protein product is CASSPREEQFF. The chain combines TRBV28 with TRBJ2-1; D is possibly TRBD2 (5 bases). With 5 bases removed from V and 10 bases from J, the gap between germline ends came to 9 bases. The CDR3 has 11 amino acids. Per germline, CDR1 MDHEN and CDR2 SYDVKM.

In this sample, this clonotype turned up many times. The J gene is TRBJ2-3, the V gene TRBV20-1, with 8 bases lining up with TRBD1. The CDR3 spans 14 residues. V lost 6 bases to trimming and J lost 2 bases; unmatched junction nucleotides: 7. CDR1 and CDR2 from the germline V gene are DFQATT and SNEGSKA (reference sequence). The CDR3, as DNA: TGCAGTGCCGGACAGGGAGGACCCACAGATACGCAGTATTTT. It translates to CSAGQGGPTDTQYF.

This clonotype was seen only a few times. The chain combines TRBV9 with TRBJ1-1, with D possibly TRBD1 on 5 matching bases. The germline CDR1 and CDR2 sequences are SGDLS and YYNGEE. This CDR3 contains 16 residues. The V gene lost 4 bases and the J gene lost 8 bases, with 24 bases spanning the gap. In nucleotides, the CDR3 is TGTGCCAGCAGCCCCCAGGGTCGCCCGGGTTTTTTAGAAGCTTTCTTT. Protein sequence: CASSPQGRPGFLEAFF. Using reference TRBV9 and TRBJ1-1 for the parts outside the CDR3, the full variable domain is DSGVTQTPKHLITATGQRVTLRCSPRSGDLSVYWYQQSLDQGLQFLIQYYNGEERAKGNILERFSAQQFPDLHSELNLSSLELGDSALYFCASSPQGRPGFLEAFFGQGTRLTVV.

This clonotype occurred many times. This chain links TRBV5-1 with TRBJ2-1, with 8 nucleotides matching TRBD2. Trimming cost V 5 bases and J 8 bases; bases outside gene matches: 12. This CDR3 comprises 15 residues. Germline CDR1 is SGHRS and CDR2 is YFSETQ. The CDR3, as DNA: TGCGCCAGCAGAAAGGAAATAGCGGGAAACGATGAGCAGTTCTTC. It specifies CASRKEIAGNDEQFF.

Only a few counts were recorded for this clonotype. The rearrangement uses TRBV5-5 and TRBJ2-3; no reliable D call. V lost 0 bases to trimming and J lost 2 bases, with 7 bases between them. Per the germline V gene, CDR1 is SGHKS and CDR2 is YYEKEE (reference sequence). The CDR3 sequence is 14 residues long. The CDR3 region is CASSLEPPTDTQYF. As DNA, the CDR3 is TGTGCCAGCAGCTTGGAACCTCCCACAGATACGCAGTATTTT.

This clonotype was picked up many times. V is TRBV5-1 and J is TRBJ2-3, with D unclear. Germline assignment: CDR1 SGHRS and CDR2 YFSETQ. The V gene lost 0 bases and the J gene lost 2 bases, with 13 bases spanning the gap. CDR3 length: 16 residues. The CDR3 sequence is CASSLGSAAFTDTQYF. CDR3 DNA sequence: TGCGCCAGCAGCTTGGGATCGGCGGCCTTCACAGATACGCAGTATTTT.

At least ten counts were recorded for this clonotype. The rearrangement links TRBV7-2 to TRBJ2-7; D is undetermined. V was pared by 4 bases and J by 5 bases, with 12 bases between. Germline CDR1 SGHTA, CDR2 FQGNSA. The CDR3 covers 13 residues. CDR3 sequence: CASSSGPPDEQYF. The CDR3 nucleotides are TGTGCCAGCAGCTCCGGGCCCCCAGACGAGCAGTACTTC.

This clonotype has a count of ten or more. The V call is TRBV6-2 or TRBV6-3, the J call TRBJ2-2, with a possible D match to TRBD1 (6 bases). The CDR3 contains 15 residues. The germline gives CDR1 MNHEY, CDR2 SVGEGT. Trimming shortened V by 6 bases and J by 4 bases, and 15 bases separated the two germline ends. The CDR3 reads CASRDTGTSTGELFF. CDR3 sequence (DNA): TGTGCCAGCAGAGATACAGGGACGAGCACCGGGGAGCTGTTTTTT.

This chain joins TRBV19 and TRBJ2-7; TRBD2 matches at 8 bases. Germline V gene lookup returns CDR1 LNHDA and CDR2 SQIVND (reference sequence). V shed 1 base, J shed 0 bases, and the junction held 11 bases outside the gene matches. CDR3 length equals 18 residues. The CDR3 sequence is CASSIAPSTSGYSYEQYF. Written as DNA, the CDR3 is TGTGCCAGTAGTATAGCCCCCTCCACTAGCGGATACTCCTACGAGCAGTACTTC.

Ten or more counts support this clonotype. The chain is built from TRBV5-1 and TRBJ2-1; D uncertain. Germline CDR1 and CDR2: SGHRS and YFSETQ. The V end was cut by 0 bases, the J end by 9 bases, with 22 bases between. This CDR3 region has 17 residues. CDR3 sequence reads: CASSLEGPGARLGEQFF. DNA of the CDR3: TGCGCCAGCAGCTTGGAAGGGCCAGGAGCGCGTCTGGGTGAGCAGTTCTTC.

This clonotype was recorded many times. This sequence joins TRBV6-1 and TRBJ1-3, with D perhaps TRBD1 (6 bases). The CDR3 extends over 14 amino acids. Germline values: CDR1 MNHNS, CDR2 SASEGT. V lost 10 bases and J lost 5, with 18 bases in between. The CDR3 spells CAISVEQGRNTIYF. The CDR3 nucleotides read TGTGCCATCTCCGTGGAGCAGGGGAGAAACACCATATATTTT.

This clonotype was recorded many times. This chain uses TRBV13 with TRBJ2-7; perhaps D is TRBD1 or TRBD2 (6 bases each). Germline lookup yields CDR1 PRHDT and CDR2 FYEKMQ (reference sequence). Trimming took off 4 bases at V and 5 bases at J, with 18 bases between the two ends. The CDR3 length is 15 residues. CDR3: CASSSGRGRSDEQYF. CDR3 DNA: TGTGCCAGCAGCTCTGGCCGGGGGCGCAGCGACGAGCAGTACTTC.